The sequence of this T cell receptor (beta chain) was determined in a study of technical replicates of blood from several donors. V lost 4 bases and J 2 bases, leaving 9 bases between the germline ends. CDR3 length: 13 amino acids. Germline lookup yields CDR1 ENHRY and CDR2 SYGVKD. Using immunoSEQ multiplex PCR, the repertoire was profiled, and TCRdb retains in-frame clones only, with some absent. Altogether 55,000 to 75,000 clones are present, roughly 91% being singletons, with the ten largest covering about 3.9%. This chain joins TRBV10-3 and TRBJ2-7, with D tentatively TRBD2 (6 bases). This receptor was obtained from a human donor in good health. Some clones in this sample may be carry-over from other donors' samples. The specimen was PBMCs. CDR3 in amino acids: CAISGPGAYEQYF. CDR3 coding DNA: TGTGCCATCAGTGGTCCGGGGGCCTACGAGCAGTACTTC.